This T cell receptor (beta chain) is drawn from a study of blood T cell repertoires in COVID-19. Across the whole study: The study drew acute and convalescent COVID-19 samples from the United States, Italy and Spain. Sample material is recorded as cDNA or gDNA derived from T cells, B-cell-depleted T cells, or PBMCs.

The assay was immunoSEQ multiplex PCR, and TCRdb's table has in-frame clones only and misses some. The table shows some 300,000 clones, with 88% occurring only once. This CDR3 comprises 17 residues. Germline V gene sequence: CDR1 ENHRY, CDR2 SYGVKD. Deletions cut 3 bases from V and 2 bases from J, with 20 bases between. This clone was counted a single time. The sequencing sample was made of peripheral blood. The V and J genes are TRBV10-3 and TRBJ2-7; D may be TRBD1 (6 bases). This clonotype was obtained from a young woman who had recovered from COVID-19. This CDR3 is CAISEKTGFRITYEQYF. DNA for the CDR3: TGTGCCATCAGTGAAAAAACAGGGTTTCGAATTACCTACGAGCAGTACTTC.